This TCR beta chain was observed in a study of cytomegalovirus exposure and HLA in healthy donors. Vbeta (60) and Jbeta (13) primers were used in the PCR. The method was immunoSEQ multiplex PCR; TCRdb's version includes in-frame clones alone and lacks a portion of them. The profile shows roughly 120,000 clones, roughly 82% of them singletons. A few counts support this clone. Antigen: not known. This specimen includes other DNA sequences encoding the same CDR3. Regarding the study as a whole: TCR beta V- and J-gene trimming was later associated with a missense DCLRE1C variant.

The germline V gene encodes CDR1 MNHEY and CDR2 SMNVEV (reference sequence). The CDR3 is 14 amino acids. The junction had 5 bases not matched to a gene; V was cut back by 2 bases and J by 10 bases. The sequenced sample consisted of PBMCs. The rearrangement links TRBV27 to TRBJ1-6, with TRBD1 matching 7 bases. The sequence was obtained from a woman aged 18-30 years in good health and CMV-seropositive. The CDR3 sequence: CASSLRDSASPLHF. The DNA for the CDR3 is TGTGCCAGCAGTTTACGGGACAGCGCCTCACCCCTCCACTTT.